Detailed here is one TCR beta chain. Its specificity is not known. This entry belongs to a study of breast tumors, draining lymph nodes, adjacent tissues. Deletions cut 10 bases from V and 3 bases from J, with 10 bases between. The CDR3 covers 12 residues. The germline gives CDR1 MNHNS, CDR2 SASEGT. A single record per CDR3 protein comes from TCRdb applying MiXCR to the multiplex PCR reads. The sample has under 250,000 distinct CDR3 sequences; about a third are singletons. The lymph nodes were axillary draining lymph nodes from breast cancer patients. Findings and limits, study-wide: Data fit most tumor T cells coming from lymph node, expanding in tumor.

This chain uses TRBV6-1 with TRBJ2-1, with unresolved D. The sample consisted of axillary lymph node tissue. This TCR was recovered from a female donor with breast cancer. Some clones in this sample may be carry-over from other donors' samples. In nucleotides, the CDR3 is TGTGCCATTAACCAATTCTACAATGAGCAGTTCTTC. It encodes CAINQFYNEQFF.